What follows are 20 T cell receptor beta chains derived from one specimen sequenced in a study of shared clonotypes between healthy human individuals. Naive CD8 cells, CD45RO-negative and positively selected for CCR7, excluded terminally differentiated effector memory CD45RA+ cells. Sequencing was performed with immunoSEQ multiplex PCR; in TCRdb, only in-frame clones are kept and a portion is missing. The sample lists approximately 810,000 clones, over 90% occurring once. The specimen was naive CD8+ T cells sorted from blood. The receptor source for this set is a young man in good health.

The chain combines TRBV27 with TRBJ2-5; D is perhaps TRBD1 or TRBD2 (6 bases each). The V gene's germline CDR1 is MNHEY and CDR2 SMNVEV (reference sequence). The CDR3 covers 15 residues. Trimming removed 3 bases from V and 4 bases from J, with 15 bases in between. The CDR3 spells CASSFGIGGRETQYF. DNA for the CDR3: TGTGCCAGCAGTTTTGGCATAGGGGGGCGAGAGACCCAGTACTTC.

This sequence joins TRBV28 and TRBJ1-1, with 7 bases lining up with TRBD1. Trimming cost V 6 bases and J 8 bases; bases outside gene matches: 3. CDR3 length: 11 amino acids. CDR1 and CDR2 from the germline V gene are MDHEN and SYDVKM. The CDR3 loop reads CASRPQGEAFF. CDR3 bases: TGTGCCAGCAGACCACAGGGGGAAGCTTTCTTT.

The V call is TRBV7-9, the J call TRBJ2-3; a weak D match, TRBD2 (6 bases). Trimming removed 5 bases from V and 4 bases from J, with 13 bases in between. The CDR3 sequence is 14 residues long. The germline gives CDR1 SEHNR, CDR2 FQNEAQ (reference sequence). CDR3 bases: TGTGCCAGCAGCCCCGGGACTGGGTCAGATACGCAGTATTTT. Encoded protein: CASSPGTGSDTQYF.

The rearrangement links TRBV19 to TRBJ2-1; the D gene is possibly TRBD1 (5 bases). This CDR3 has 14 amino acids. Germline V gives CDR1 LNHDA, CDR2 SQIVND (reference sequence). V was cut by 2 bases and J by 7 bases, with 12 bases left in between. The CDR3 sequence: CASSIRGFGNEQFF. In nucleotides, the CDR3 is TGTGCCAGTAGTATAAGGGGATTTGGGAATGAGCAGTTCTTC.

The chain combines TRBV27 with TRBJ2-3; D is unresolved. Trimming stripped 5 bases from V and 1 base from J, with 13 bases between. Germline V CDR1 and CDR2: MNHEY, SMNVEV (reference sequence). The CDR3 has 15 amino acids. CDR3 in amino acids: CASSPIPKGTDTQYF. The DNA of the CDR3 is TGTGCCAGCAGTCCTATTCCAAAGGGCACAGATACGCAGTATTTT.

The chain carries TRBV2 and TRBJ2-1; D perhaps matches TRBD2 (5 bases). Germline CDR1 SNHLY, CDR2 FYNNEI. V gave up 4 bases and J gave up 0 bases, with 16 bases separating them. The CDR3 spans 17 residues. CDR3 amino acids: CASSGEGLDLSYNEQFF. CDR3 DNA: TGTGCCAGCAGTGGAGAGGGCCTGGACCTCTCCTACAATGAGCAGTTCTTC.

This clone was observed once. The DNA for the CDR3 is TGTGCCATCAGTGCCCAGGGAGCTTCCTCCAATCAGCCCCAGCATTTT. Its protein is CAISAQGASSNQPQHF. The rearrangement uses TRBV10-3 and TRBJ1-5, with D possibly matching TRBD1 (5 bases). The germline CDR1 and CDR2 sequences are ENHRY and SYGVKD. Trimming took off 4 bases at V and 3 bases at J, with 16 bases between the two ends. There are 16 residues in the CDR3.

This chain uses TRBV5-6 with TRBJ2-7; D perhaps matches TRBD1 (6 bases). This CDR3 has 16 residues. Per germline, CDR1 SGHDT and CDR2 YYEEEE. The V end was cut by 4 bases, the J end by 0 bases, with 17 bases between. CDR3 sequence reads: CASSPADSTYSYEQYF. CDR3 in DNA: TGTGCCAGCAGCCCTGCGGACAGTACCTACTCCTACGAGCAGTACTTC.

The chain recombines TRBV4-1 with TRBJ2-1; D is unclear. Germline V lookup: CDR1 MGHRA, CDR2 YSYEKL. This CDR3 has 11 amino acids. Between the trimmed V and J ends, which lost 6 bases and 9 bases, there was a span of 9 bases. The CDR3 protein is CASSGSREQFF. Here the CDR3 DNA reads TGCGCCAGCAGTGGTAGTCGTGAGCAGTTCTTC.

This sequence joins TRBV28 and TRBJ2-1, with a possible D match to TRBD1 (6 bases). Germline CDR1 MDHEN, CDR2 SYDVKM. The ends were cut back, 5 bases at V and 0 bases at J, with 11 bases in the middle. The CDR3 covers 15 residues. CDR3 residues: CASSPLRGSYNEQFF. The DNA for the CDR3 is TGTGCCAGCAGTCCCCTCAGGGGCTCCTACAATGAGCAGTTCTTC.

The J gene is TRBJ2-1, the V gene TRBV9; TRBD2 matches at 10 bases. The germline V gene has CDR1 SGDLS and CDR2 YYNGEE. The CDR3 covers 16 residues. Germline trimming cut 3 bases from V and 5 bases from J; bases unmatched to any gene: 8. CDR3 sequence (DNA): TGTGCCAGCAGCGCCAGATACGGGACTAGCGACAATGAGCAGTTCTTC. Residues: CASSARYGTSDNEQFF.

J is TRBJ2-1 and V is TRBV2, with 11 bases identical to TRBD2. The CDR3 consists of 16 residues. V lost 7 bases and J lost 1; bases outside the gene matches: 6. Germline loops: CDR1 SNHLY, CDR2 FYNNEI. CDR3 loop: CASTKWTSGSYNEQFF. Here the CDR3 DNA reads TGTGCCAGCACCAAATGGACTAGCGGGTCCTACAATGAGCAGTTCTTC.

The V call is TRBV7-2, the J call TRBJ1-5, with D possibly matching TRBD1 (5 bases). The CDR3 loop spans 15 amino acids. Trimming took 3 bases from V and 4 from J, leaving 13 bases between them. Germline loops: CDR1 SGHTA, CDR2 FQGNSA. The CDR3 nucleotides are TGTGCCAGCAGCTTTTCAGGGCTTGGAAATCAGCCCCAGCATTTT. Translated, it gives CASSFSGLGNQPQHF.

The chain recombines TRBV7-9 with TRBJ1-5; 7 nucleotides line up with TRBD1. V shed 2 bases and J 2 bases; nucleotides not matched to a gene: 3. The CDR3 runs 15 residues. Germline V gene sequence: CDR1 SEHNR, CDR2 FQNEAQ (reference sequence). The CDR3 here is CASSLSTGGNQPQHF. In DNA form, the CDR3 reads TGTGCCAGCAGCTTAAGTACAGGGGGCAATCAGCCCCAGCATTTT.

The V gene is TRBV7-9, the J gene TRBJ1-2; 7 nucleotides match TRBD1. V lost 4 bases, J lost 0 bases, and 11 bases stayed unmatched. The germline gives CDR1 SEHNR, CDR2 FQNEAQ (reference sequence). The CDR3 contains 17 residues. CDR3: CASSSYLTGSSNYGYTF. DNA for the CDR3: TGTGCCAGCAGCTCCTACCTGACAGGGTCGTCTAACTATGGCTACACCTTC.

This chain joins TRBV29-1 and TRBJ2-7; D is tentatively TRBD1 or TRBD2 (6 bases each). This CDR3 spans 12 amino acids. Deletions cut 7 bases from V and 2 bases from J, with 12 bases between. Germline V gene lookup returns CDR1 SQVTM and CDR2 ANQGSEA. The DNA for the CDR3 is TGCAGCGCCGAGGAGGGGGCCTACGAGCAGTACTTC. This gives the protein CSAEEGAYEQYF.

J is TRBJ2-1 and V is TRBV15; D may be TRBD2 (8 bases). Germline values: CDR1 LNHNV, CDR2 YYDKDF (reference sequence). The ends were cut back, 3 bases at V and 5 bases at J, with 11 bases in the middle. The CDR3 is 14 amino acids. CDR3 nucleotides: TGTGCCACCAGCAGCGGGAGGGGGCACAATGAGCAGTTCTTC. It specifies CATSSGRGHNEQFF.

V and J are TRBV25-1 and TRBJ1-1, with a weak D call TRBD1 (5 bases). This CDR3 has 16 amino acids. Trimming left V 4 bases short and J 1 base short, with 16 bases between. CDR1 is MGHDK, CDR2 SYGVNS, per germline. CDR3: CASSVEGNRPNTEAFF. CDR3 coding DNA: TGTGCCAGCAGTGTAGAGGGGAACAGGCCGAACACTGAAGCTTTCTTT.

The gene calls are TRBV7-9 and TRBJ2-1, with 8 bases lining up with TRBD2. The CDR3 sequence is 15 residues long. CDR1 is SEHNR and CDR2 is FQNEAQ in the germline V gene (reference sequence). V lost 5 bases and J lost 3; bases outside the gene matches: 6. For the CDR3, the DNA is TGTGCCAGCAGCGCAAGCGGGAGTTACTACAATGAGCAGTTCTTC. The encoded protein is CASSASGSYYNEQFF.

The CDR3 region is CASSSRLGGRPYNEQFF. As DNA, the CDR3 is TGCGCCAGCAGCTCCCGACTTGGCGGGAGGCCTTACAATGAGCAGTTCTTC. The chain employs TRBV5-1 and TRBJ2-1, with 8 bases that match TRBD2. V was clipped by 3 bases and J by 4 bases; unmatched bases: 12. Germline-derived CDR1 and CDR2 are SGHRS and YFSETQ. The CDR3 is 17 residues long.